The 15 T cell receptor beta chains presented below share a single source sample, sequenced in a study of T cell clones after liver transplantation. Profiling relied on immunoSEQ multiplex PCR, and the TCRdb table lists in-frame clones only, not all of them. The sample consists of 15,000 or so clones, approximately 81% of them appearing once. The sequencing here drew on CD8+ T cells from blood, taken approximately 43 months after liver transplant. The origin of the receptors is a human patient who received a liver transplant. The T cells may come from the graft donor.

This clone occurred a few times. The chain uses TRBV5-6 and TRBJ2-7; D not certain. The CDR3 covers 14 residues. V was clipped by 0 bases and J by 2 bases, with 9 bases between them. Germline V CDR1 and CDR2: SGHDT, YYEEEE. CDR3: CASSLGRSPYEQYF. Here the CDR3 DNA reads TGTGCCAGCAGCTTGGGCAGGAGCCCCTACGAGCAGTACTTC.

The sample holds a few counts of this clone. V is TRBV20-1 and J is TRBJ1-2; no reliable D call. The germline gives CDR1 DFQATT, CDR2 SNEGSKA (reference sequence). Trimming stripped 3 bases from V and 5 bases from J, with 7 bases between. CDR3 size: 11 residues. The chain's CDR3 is CSARWIYGYTF. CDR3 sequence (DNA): TGCAGTGCTAGGTGGATTTATGGCTACACCTTC.

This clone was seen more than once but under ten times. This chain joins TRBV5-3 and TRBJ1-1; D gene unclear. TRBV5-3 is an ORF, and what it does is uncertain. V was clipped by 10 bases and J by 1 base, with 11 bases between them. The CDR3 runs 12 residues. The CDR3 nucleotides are TGTGCCTCCCTGCGGGGGAACACTGAAGCTTTCTTT. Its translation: CASLRGNTEAFF.

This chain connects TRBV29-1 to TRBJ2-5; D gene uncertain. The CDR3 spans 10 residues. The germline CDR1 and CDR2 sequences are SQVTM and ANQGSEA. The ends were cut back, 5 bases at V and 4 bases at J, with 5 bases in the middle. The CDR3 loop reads CSVLRETQYF. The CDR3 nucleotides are TGCAGCGTTCTTAGAGAGACCCAGTACTTC.

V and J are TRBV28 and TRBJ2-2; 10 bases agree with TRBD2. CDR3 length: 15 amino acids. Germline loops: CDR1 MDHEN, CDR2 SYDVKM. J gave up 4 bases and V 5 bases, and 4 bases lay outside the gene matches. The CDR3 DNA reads TGTGCCAGCAGTACGATAGCGGGAGGCACCGGGGAGCTGTTTTTT. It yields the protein CASSTIAGGTGELFF.

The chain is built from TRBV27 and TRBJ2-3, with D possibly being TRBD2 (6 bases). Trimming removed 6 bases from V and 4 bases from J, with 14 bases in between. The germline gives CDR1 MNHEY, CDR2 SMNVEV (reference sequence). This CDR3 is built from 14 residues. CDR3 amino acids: CASSSLPGADTQYF. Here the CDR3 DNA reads TGTGCCAGCAGCTCGCTCCCGGGGGCAGATACGCAGTATTTT.

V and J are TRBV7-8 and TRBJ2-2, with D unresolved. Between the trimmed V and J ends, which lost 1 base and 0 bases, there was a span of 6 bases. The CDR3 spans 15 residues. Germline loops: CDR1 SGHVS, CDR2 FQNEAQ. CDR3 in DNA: TGTGCCAGCAGCTTAGTTGGCGCGAACACCGGGGAGCTGTTTTTT. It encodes CASSLVGANTGELFF. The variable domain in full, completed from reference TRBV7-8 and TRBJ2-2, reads GAGVSQSPRYKVAKRGQDVALRCDPISGHVSLFWYQQALGQGPEFLTYFQNEAQLDKSGLPSDRFFAERPEGSVSTLKIQRTQQEDSAVYLCASSLVGANTGELFFGEGSRLTVL.

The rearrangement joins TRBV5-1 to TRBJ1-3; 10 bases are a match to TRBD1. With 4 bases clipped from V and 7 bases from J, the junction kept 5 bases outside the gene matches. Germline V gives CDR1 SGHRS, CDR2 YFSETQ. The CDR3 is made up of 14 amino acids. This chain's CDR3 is CASSLGTGVNTIYF. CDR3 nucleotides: TGCGCCAGCAGCCTGGGGACAGGGGTCAACACCATATATTTT.

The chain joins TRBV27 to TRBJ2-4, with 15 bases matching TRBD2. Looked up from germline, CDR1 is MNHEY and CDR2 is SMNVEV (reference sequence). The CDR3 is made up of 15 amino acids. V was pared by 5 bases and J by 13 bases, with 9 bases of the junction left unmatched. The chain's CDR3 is CASSRAGGLAGGQYF. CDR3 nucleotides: TGTGCCAGCAGTCGAGCTGGGGGACTAGCGGGAGGACAGTACTTC.

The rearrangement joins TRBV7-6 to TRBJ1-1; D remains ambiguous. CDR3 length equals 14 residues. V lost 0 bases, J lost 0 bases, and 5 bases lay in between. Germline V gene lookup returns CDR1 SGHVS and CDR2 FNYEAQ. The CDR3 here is CASSLAEMNTEAFF. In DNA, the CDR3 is TGTGCCAGCAGCTTAGCAGAAATGAACACTGAAGCTTTCTTT.

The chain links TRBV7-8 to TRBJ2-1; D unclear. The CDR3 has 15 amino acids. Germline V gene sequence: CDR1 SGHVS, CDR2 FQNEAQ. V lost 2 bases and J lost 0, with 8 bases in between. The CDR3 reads CASSLMDSSYNEQFF. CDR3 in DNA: TGTGCCAGCAGCTTAATGGATAGCTCCTACAATGAGCAGTTCTTC.

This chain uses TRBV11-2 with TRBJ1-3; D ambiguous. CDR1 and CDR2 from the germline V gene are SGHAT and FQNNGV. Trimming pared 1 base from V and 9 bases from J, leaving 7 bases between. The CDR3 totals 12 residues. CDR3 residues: CASSLGGGTIYF. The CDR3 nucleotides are TGTGCCAGCAGCTTAGGGGGAGGCACCATATATTTT.

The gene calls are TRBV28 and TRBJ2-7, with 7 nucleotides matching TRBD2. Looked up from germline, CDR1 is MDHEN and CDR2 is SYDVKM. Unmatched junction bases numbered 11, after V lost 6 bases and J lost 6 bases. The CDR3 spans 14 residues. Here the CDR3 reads CASSGGSGPREQYF. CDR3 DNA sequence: TGTGCCAGCAGCGGGGGGTCGGGGCCCCGCGAGCAGTACTTC.

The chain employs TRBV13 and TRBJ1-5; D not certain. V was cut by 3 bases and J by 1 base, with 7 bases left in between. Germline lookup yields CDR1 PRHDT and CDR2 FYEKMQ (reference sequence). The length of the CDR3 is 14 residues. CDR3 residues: CASSLKDSNQPQHF. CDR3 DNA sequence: TGTGCCAGCAGCTTGAAGGACAGCAATCAGCCCCAGCATTTT. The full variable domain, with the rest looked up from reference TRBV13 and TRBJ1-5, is AAGVIQSPRHLIKEKRETATLKCYPIPRHDTVYWYQQGPGQDPQFLISFYEKMQSDKGSIPDRFSAQQFSDYHSELNMSSLELGDSALYFCASSLKDSNQPQHFGDGTRLSIL.

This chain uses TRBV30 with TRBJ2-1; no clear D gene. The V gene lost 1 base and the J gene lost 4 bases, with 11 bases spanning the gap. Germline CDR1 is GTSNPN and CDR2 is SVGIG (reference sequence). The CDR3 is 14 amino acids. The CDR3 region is CAWSDDGNYNEQFF. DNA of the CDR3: TGTGCCTGGAGTGATGACGGTAATTACAATGAGCAGTTCTTC.